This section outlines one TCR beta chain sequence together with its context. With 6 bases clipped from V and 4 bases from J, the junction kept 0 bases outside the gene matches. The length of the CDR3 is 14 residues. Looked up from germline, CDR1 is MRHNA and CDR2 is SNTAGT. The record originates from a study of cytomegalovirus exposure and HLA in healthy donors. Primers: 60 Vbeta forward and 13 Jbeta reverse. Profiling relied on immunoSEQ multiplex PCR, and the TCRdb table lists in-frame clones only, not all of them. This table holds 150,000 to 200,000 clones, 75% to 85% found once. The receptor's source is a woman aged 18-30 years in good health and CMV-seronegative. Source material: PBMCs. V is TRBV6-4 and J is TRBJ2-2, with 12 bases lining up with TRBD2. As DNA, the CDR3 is TGTGCCAGCAGGACTAGCGGGAGCACCGGGGAGCTGTTTTTT. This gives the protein CASRTSGSTGELFF.